Listed here are 7 T cell receptor beta chains from one sample, sequenced in a study of breast tumors, draining lymph nodes, adjacent tissues. The lymph nodes were axillary draining lymph nodes from breast cancer patients. One entry per CDR3 protein, called by TCRdb with MiXCR from the multiplex PCR reads. Here the sample spans around 130,000 distinct CDR3 sequences, 21% being singletons. The sequenced sample was axillary lymph node tissue. Receptors were obtained from a female donor with breast cancer. Some clones in this sample may be carry-over from other donors' samples.

This clonotype was counted many times. The V and J genes are TRBV4-1 and TRBJ1-6, with D possibly being TRBD1 (5 bases). With 5 bases removed from V and 4 bases from J, the gap between germline ends came to 18 bases. The germline V gene encodes CDR1 MGHRA and CDR2 YSYEKL. This CDR3 has 17 residues. CDR3 bases: TGCGCCAGCAGCGTGAGCGGGACGGCCAATTATAATTCACCCCTCCACTTT. Translated, it gives CASSVSGTANYNSPLHF.

This clonotype was counted a single time. Possible read error: a much larger clone is one base away. The chain recombines TRBV3-1 with TRBJ2-7; 10 bases agree with TRBD1. This CDR3 comprises 15 residues. Germline V gene data show CDR1 as LGHDT and CDR2 as YNNKEL (reference sequence). J was trimmed by 2 bases and V by 4 bases; bases with no gene match: 5. The CDR3 here is CASSRVGQGAYEQYF. Here the CDR3 DNA reads TGTGCCAGCAGCCGAGTAGGACAGGGGGCCTACGAGCAGTACTTC.

About this clonotype itself: A much more abundant neighbour one base away suggests this may be a read error. The CDR3 bases are TGTGCCAGCAGCTTAGTCGCAACAGGTTCTGGGGCCAACGTCCTGACTTTC. It specifies CASSLVATGSGANVLTF. J is TRBJ2-6 and V is TRBV7-2, with D perhaps matching TRBD1 (5 bases). Germline values: CDR1 SGHTA, CDR2 FQGNSA. Trimming cost V 1 base and J 1 base, with 11 bases left between them. This CDR3 region has 17 residues.

This clonotype was recorded many times. The V and J genes are TRBV27 and TRBJ2-7; 13 bases match TRBD2. With V trimmed by 0 bases and J by 2 bases, 1 base remained unmatched. Germline loops: CDR1 MNHEY, CDR2 SMNVEV (reference sequence). The CDR3 runs to 16 residues. DNA for the CDR3: TGTGCCAGCAGTTTATCGGGACTAGCGGGACCCTACGAGCAGTACTTC. Translating gives CASSLSGLAGPYEQYF.

In regard to this clonotype: Relative to the germline gene, one junction end is altered; a read error may explain this. The rearrangement links TRBV20-1 to TRBJ1-5; D might be TRBD1 (6 bases). The CDR3 consists of 18 residues. Germline CDR1 reads DFQATT; CDR2 reads SNEGSKA (reference sequence). The CDR3 DNA reads as TGCAGTGTTAGAGAAGGTGGTGGGGGGCCCTATAGTAATCAGCCCCAGCATTTT. It codes for CSVREGGGGPYSNQPQHF.

This clonotype has a count of ten or more. The gene calls are TRBV3-1 and TRBJ1-4, with D hard to call. The CDR3 is 15 residues long. V lost 4 bases and J 5 bases, leaving 14 bases between the germline ends. CDR1 LGHDT and CDR2 YNNKEL come from the germline V gene (reference sequence). CDR3 bases: TGTGCCAGCAGCCCTGACCATGCAGCGAATGAAAAACTGTTTTTT. This gives the protein CASSPDHAANEKLFF.

Remarks on this clonotype: A much larger clonotype is one base distant, so this may be a read error. The CDR3 protein is CASSLYRGSSYNEQFF. In DNA, the CDR3 is TGTGCCAGCAGTTTATATAGAGGGAGCTCCTACAATGAGCAGTTCTTC. V is TRBV27 and J is TRBJ2-1; a possible D gene is TRBD2 (5 bases). The CDR3 spans 16 residues. CDR1 is MNHEY, CDR2 SMNVEV, per germline (reference sequence). V was shortened by 1 base and J by 0 bases, with 10 bases between the two germline ends.